These 19 T cell receptor beta chains share one sample of origin, sequenced in a study of human T cells and chemical hapten exposure. Time point here: patch test 2, 6 weeks after DPC sensitization. The treatment here: therapeutic diphenylcyclopropenone sensitization with weekly scalp DPC. TCRdb analysed the RACE reads with MiXCR anew, one entry per CDR3 protein. The sample comprises about 110,000 distinct CDR3 sequences, 9.2% of which are singletons, and 3.1% rests with the top ten. Sequenced here: whole blood, sampled in connection with sensitization to the hapten diphenylcyclopropenone (DPC). Every receptor here comes from a woman in her thirties or forties with alopecia areata. Some clones in this sample may be carry-over from other donors' samples.

This clonotype came up many times. The gene calls are TRBV18 and TRBJ2-6; a possible D gene is TRBD1 (6 bases). CDR1 is KGHSH, CDR2 LQKENI, per germline. With 4 bases removed from V and 7 bases from J, the gap between germline ends came to 8 bases. This CDR3 spans 13 amino acids. CDR3 sequence reads: CASSQGVANVLTF. The CDR3 DNA reads TGTGCCAGCTCACAGGGGGTAGCCAACGTCCTGACTTTC.

This clonotype was found a few times. This sequence joins TRBV25-1 and TRBJ1-2; TRBD1 matches 10 bases. Germline V lookup: CDR1 MGHDK, CDR2 SYGVNS. This CDR3 is built from 15 residues. J was trimmed by 4 bases and V by 5 bases; bases with no gene match: 7. The CDR3 region is CASSTTGGVGYGYTF. The DNA for the CDR3 is TGTGCCAGCAGTACGACAGGGGGCGTCGGCTATGGCTACACCTTC.

This clonotype appeared many times. J is TRBJ1-2 and V is TRBV10-3, with 7 bases aligning to TRBD1. V lost 4 bases and J lost 10; bases outside the gene matches: 3. This CDR3 has 11 amino acids. The germline V gene encodes CDR1 ENHRY and CDR2 SYGVKD. The CDR3 loop reads CAISGQGDYTF. The CDR3 DNA sequence: TGTGCCATCAGTGGGCAGGGGGACTACACCTTC.

This clonotype showed up just a few times. The chain employs TRBV19 and TRBJ1-2; 11 bases are a match to TRBD1. The germline V gene encodes CDR1 LNHDA and CDR2 SQIVND (reference sequence). There are 16 residues in the CDR3. The trim removed 7 bases at V and 4 bases at J, leaving 11 bases unmatched. CDR3 sequence reads: CASTSPADRGPYGYTF. CDR3 coding DNA: TGTGCCAGTACCAGCCCGGCGGACAGGGGGCCCTATGGCTACACCTTC.

The rearrangement links TRBV4-1 to TRBJ1-1; D remains ambiguous. CDR1 and CDR2 from the germline V gene are MGHRA and YSYEKL. The CDR3 has 14 residues. The V end lost 2 bases, the J end lost 1 base, and 8 bases lay between the germline ends. CDR3 in DNA: TGCGCCAGCAGCCAAACGGACGGGAACACTGAAGCTTTCTTT. Its translation: CASSQTDGNTEAFF.

The chain carries TRBV12-3 or TRBV12-4 and TRBJ2-1, with D possibly TRBD1 on 5 matching bases. CDR3 length equals 15 residues. The V end was cut by 6 bases, the J end by 4 bases, with 16 bases between. The CDR3 region has the DNA TGTGCCAGCAGCCGGATCCTTAGGGGTTACAATGAGCAGTTCTTC. This codes for CASSRILRGYNEQFF.

This clonotype was seen a handful of times. V usage is TRBV4-2 and J usage is TRBJ1-2; D perhaps matches TRBD1 (5 bases). CDR1 and CDR2 from the germline V gene are LGHNA and YNFKEQ. CDR3 length: 14 residues. Trimming shortened V by 1 base and J by 5 bases, and 11 bases separated the two germline ends. The CDR3 nucleotides are TGTGCCAGCAGCCAAGGGGACGGTCGGTATGGCTACACCTTC. Translation: CASSQGDGRYGYTF.

A few counts support this clonotype. This chain uses TRBV5-5 with TRBJ2-7; the D call may be TRBD1 or TRBD2 (5 bases each). V dropped 3 bases and J dropped 6 bases, with 13 bases sitting between them. The CDR3 has 13 residues. Germline CDR1 reads SGHKS; CDR2 reads YYEKEE (reference sequence). The CDR3 here is CASSWRAGPEQYF. CDR3 sequence (DNA): TGTGCCAGCAGCTGGCGGGCAGGGCCCGAGCAGTACTTC.

The V call is TRBV18, the J call TRBJ1-2; tentatively, D is TRBD1 (5 bases). CDR1 is KGHSH and CDR2 is LQKENI in the germline V gene. The V end was cut by 6 bases, the J end by 7 bases, with 18 bases between. The CDR3 runs 14 residues. DNA for the CDR3: TGTGCCAGCTCCCCCTTACCCGGGACGGGTGGCTACACCTTC. Its protein is CASSPLPGTGGYTF. Variable domain in full (rest from reference TRBV18 and TRBJ1-2): NAGVMQNPRHLVRRRGQEARLRCSPMKGHSHVYWYRQLPEEGLKFMVYLQKENIIDESGMPKERFSAEFPKEGPSILRIQQVVRGDSAAYFCASSPLPGTGGYTFGSGTRLTVV.

Many counts were recorded for this clonotype. The chain uses TRBV2 and TRBJ1-5; TRBD1 matches at 9 bases. The CDR3 sequence is 16 residues long. V was clipped by 5 bases and J by 4 bases; unmatched bases: 9. From germline, CDR1 is SNHLY and CDR2 FYNNEI. The CDR3 DNA reads TGTGCCAGCAGTCCTTCCGGGACAGGGAAAAATCAGCCCCAGCATTTT. Its translation is CASSPSGTGKNQPQHF. The full variable domain, rest sourced from reference TRBV2 and TRBJ1-5, is EPEVTQTPSHQVTQMGQEVILRCVPISNHLYFYWYRQILGQKVEFLVSFYNNEISEKSEIFDDQFSVERPDGSNFTLKIRSTKLEDSAMYFCASSPSGTGKNQPQHFGDGTRLSIL.

This clonotype has at least ten counts. V gene TRBV29-1 combines with J gene TRBJ1-1; D unclear. The CDR3 spans 13 residues. From germline, CDR1 is SQVTM and CDR2 ANQGSEA. V was shortened by 3 bases and J by 4 bases, with 12 bases between the two germline ends. CDR3 in DNA: TGCAGCGTTGATTTGCCAACGGGCACTGAAGCTTTCTTT. It yields the protein CSVDLPTGTEAFF.

In this sample, this clonotype turned up a few times. The rearrangement links TRBV6-5 to TRBJ2-7, with D perhaps matching TRBD2 (6 bases). Germline loops: CDR1 MNHEY, CDR2 SVGAGI. This CDR3 comprises 15 residues. V lost 5 bases and J 2 bases, leaving 16 bases between the germline ends. Here the CDR3 reads CASSKPGLQPYEQYF. The CDR3 DNA reads as TGTGCCAGCAGTAAACCGGGACTTCAACCCTACGAGCAGTACTTC.

This clonotype was counted between two and nine times. The J gene is TRBJ2-1, the V gene TRBV7-9; 8 bases map to TRBD2. V trimming: 7 bases; J trimming: 6 bases; junction bases outside the gene matches: 20. CDR1 SEHNR and CDR2 FQNEAQ come from the germline V gene (reference sequence). The CDR3 spans 18 residues. In nucleotides, the CDR3 is TGTGCCAGCACCCCCCCACGAGGCCCGGGACTAGTTTCCAATGAGCAGTTCTTC. Encoded protein: CASTPPRGPGLVSNEQFF.

The V and J genes are TRBV30 and TRBJ1-4; D is uncertain. In germline, CDR1 is GTSNPN, CDR2 SVGIG (reference sequence). Trimming took off 1 base at V and 8 bases at J, with 11 bases between the two ends. The CDR3 sequence is 13 residues long. The CDR3 region is CAWSAIAGEKLFF. For the CDR3, the DNA is TGTGCCTGGAGTGCTATCGCCGGCGAAAAACTGTTTTTT.

This clonotype was detected ten times or more. This chain joins TRBV7-3 and TRBJ2-3; no firm D call. The CDR3 is made up of 13 amino acids. V was trimmed by 1 base and J by 3 bases, leaving 5 bases between them. Germline V gene sequence: CDR1 SGHTA, CDR2 FQGTGA. For the CDR3, the DNA is TGTGCCAGCAGCTTAAGCCCTACAGATACGCAGTATTTT. This gives the protein CASSLSPTDTQYF. The variable domain in full, with the rest retrieved from reference TRBV7-3 and TRBJ2-3, is GAGVSQTPSNKVTEKGKYVELRCDPISGHTALYWYRQSLGQGPEFLIYFQGTGAADDSGLPNDRFFAVRPEGSVSTLKIQRTERGDSAVYLCASSLSPTDTQYFGPGTRLTVL.

V is TRBV9 and J is TRBJ2-3; D uncertain. The V end was cut by 0 bases, the J end by 1 base, with 12 bases between. The V gene's germline CDR1 is SGDLS and CDR2 YYNGEE. There are 16 residues in the CDR3. The CDR3 DNA sequence: TGTGCCAGCAGCGTAGTGATGGGAACGGGCACAGATACGCAGTATTTT. Its protein product is CASSVVMGTGTDTQYF.

The chain has TRBV13 and TRBJ1-3; the D gene is possibly TRBD1 (6 bases). The CDR3 is 15 residues long. Germline values: CDR1 PRHDT, CDR2 FYEKMQ (reference sequence). V lost 8 bases, J lost 0 bases, and 14 bases lay in between. The CDR3 DNA sequence: TGTGCCAGCGCAAAGGGGGTGAGCTCTGGAAACACCATATATTTT. Encoded protein: CASAKGVSSGNTIYF.

This clonotype was found many times. The chain carries TRBV6-1 and TRBJ1-1, with D hard to call. Germline values: CDR1 MNHNS, CDR2 SASEGT. The CDR3 runs 14 residues. V shed 2 bases and J shed 1 base, with 8 bases lying between them. The CDR3 coding sequence is TGTGCCAGCAGTGAATCGTCACGGAACACTGAAGCTTTCTTT. This translates into CASSESSRNTEAFF.

The chain links TRBV7-6 to TRBJ1-2; tentative D call: TRBD1 (6 bases). The CDR3 is made up of 13 amino acids. V lost 5 bases to trimming and J lost 8 bases, with 15 bases between them. Germline assignment: CDR1 SGHVS and CDR2 FNYEAQ. The CDR3 coding sequence is TGTGCCAGCAGCCAGACAGGTTTAGGGGGCTACACCTTC. This encodes CASSQTGLGGYTF.